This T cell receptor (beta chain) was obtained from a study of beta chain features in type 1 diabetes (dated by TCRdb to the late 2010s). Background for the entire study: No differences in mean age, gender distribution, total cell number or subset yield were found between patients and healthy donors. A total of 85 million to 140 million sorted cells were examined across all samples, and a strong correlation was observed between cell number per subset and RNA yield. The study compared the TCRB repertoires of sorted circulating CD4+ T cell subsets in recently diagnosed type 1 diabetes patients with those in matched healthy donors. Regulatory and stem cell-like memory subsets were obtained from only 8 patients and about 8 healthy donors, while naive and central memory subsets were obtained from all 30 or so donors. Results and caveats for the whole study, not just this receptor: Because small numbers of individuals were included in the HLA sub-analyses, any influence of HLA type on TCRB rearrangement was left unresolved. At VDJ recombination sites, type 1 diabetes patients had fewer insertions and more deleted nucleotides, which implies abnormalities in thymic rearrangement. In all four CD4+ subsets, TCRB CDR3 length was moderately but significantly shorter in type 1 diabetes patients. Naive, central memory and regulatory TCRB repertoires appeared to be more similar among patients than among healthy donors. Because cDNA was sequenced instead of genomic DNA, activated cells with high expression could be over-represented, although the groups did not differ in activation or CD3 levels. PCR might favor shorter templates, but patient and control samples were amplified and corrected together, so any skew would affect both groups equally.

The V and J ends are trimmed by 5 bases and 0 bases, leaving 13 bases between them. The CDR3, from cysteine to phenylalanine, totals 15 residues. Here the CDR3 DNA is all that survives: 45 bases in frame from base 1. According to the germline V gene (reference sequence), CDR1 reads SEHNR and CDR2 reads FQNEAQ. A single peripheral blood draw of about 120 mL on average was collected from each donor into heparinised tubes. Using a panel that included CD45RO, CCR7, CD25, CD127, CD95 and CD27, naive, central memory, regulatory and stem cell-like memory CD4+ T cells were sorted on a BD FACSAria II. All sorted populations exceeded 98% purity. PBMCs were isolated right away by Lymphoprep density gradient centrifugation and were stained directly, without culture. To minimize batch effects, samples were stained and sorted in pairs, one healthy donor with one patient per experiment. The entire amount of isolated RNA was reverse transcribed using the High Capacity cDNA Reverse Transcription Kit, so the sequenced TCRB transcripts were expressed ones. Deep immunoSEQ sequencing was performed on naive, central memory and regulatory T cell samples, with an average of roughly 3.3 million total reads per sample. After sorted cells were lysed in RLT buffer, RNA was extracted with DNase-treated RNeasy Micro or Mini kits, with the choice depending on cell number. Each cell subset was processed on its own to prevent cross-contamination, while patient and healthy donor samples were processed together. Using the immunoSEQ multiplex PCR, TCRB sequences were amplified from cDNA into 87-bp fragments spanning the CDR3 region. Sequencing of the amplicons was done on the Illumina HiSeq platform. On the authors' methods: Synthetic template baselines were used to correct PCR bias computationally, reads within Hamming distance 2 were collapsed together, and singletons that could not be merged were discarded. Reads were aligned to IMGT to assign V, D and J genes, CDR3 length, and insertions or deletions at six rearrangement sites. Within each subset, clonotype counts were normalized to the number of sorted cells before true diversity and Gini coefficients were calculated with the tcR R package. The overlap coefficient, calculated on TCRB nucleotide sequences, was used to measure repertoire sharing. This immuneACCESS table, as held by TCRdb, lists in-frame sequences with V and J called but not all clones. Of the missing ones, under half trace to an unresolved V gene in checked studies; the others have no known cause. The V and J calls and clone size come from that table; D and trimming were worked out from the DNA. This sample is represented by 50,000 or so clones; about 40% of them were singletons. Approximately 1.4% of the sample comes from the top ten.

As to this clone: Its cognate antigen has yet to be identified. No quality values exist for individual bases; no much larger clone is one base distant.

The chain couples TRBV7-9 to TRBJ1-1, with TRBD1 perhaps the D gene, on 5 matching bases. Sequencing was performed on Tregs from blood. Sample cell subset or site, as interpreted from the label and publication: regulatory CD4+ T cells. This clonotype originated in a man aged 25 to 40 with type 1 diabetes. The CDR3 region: CASSPGRGMNTEAFF. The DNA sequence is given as TGTGCCAGCAGCCCGGGGCGGGGAATGAACACTGAAGCTTTCTTT.